These T cell receptor beta chains were read from a single sample in a study of CD8+ T cells in alopecia areata. TCRdb keeps only in-frame clones here, not all; method: immunoSEQ multiplex PCR. The sample has 120,000 or so clones, roughly 55% seen once. Sequenced here: CD4+ T cells sorted from blood, sampled at week 4, from a patient treated with tofacitinib. The origin of the receptors is a human donor with alopecia areata. Both conserved end residues are part of each CDR3. Each record gives: V gene, D gene, J gene, clone size, CDR3 DNA, CDR3 protein. The D gene is left open where the match is weak. A row's size may be missing; if present it is once, few, many or a size class.

V: TRBV28
D: TRBD1
J: TRBJ1-2
size: few
DNA: TGTGCCAGCATAGCAGGGGGCGGAGGCTACACCTTC
CDR3: CASIAGGGGYTF

V: TRBV30
D: NA
J: TRBJ1-2
size: NA
DNA: TGTGCCTGGAGTCGGGAGTCTAACTATGGCTACACCTTC
CDR3: CAWSRESNYGYTF

V: TRBV6-5
D: TRBD2
J: TRBJ2-1
size: few
DNA: TGTGCCAGCAGTTACCGGCGGGGGGGAAATGAGCAGTTCTTC
CDR3: CASSYRRGGNEQFF

V: TRBV10-3
D: NA
J: TRBJ1-4
size: few
DNA: TGTGCCATCAGTGACGGACCGAGCGAAAAACTGTTTTTT
CDR3: CAISDGPSEKLFF

V: TRBV29-1
D: NA
J: TRBJ2-5
size: few
DNA: NA
CDR3: CSVGRSDFRGEAQYF

V: TRBV29-1
D: TRBD1
J: TRBJ1-1
size: NA
DNA: TGCAGCGTTGCCCGGGACAGAAAAGAAGCTTTCTTT
CDR3: CSVARDRKEAFF

V: TRBV29-1
D: TRBD1
J: TRBJ2-2
size: NA
DNA: TGCAGCGTTGACCCGACAGGGGGCGCAGATAACGGGGAGCTGTTTTTT
CDR3: CSVDPTGGADNGELFF

V: TRBV29-1
D: TRBD1
J: TRBJ1-2
size: NA
DNA: TGCAGCGTGGAAGGACAGGGCCCCTATGGCTACACCTTC
CDR3: CSVEGQGPYGYTF

V: TRBV13
D: NA
J: TRBJ1-3
size: NA
DNA: TGTGCCAGCAGCCGACAGCGAAACACCATATATTTT
CDR3: CASSRQRNTIYF

V: TRBV23-1
D: NA
J: TRBJ2-2
size: once
DNA: TGCGCCAGCAGTCGGGAAAAAGAGGCAGTCCGACCTCGAGCGAACACCGGGGAGCTGTTTTTT
CDR3: CASSREKEAVRPRANTGELFF

V: TRBV9
D: TRBD1
J: TRBJ2-2
size: few
DNA: TGTGCCAGCAGCGTAGGGGACAGACAAACCGGGGAGCTGTTTTTT
CDR3: CASSVGDRQTGELFF

V: TRBV30
D: TRBD1
J: TRBJ1-1
size: once
DNA: TGTGCCTGGGTGACTTCCGGGACAGGGTTTTACACTGAAGCTTTCTTT
CDR3: CAWVTSGTGFYTEAFF

V: TRBV4-1
D: NA
J: TRBJ2-2
size: few
DNA: TGCGCCAGCAGAAGACAGGAGGACACCGGGGAGCTGTTTTTT
CDR3: CASRRQEDTGELFF

V: TRBV2
D: NA
J: TRBJ2-5
size: few
DNA: TGTGCCAGCAGTTACGGGCAGAGGGAGACCCAGTACTTC
CDR3: CASSYGQRETQYF

V: TRBV23-1
D: NA
J: TRBJ1-2
size: NA
DNA: TGCGCCAGCAGTCAATCTTACGGCACAGGGCCTCTATATGGCTACACCTTC
CDR3: CASSQSYGTGPLYGYTF

V: TRBV6-5
D: NA
J: TRBJ2-1
size: NA
DNA: TGTGCCAGCAGTTACTCCGGGGATAAGCAGTTCTTC
CDR3: CASSYSGDKQFF

V: TRBV5-6
D: NA
J: TRBJ1-2
size: NA
DNA: TGTGCCAGCAGCTTAGGGGACCTCGCTAACTATGGCTACACCTTC
CDR3: CASSLGDLANYGYTF

V: TRBV6-1
D: NA
J: TRBJ1-4
size: many
DNA: TGTGCCAGCAGGATTTCAACTAATGAAAAACTGTTTTTT
CDR3: CASRISTNEKLFF

V: TRBV15
D: NA
J: TRBJ2-7
size: NA
DNA: TGTGCCACCAGCTATGACTACTCCTACGAGCAGTACTTC
CDR3: CATSYDYSYEQYF

V: TRBV7-9
D: NA
J: TRBJ1-5
size: few
DNA: TGTGCCAGCAGCCAAGCAGGGAGAGGGCAGCCCCAGCATTTT
CDR3: CASSQAGRGQPQHF

V: TRBV23-1
D: NA
J: TRBJ2-7
size: NA
DNA: TGCGCCAGCAGTCAATCGTGCCTCTACGAGCAGTACTTC
CDR3: CASSQSCLYEQYF

V: TRBV16
D: TRBD1
J: TRBJ2-5
size: NA
DNA: TGTGCCAGCAGCCCAAAGACAGGGAAGATGTACTTC
CDR3: CASSPKTGKMYF

V: TRBV5-1
D: NA
J: TRBJ1-1
size: medium-sized
DNA: TGCGCCAGCAGCTCTTCGAGGGGTACTGGCACTGAAGCTTTCTTT
CDR3: CASSSSRGTGTEAFF

V: TRBV29-1
D: TRBD1
J: TRBJ1-2
size: few
DNA: TGCAGCGTTGGATTGGACAGGGGTTATGGCTACACCTTC
CDR3: CSVGLDRGYGYTF

V: TRBV28
D: NA
J: TRBJ1-4
size: few
DNA: TGTGCCAGCAGTTATACACAGGCAACTAATGAAAAACTGTTTTTT
CDR3: CASSYTQATNEKLFF

V: TRBV15
D: TRBD2
J: TRBJ2-1
size: NA
DNA: TGTGCCACCAGCACCCGACTAGCGGGATACAATGAGCAGTTCTTC
CDR3: CATSTRLAGYNEQFF

V: TRBV19
D: TRBD1
J: TRBJ1-2
size: few
DNA: TGTGCCAGTAGTATACCGGGACAGGGGACATATGGCTACACCTTC
CDR3: CASSIPGQGTYGYTF

V: TRBV5-1
D: TRBD2
J: TRBJ2-5
size: NA
DNA: TGCGCCAGCAGCTTGGACGGGGGGGTAGAGACCCAGTACTTC
CDR3: CASSLDGGVETQYF

V: TRBV7-8
D: NA
J: TRBJ2-3
size: NA
DNA: TGTGCCAGCAGCTTCTATCTGACAACATCAGTCACAGATACGCAGTATTTT
CDR3: CASSFYLTTSVTDTQYF

V: TRBV29-1
D: NA
J: TRBJ1-1
size: NA
DNA: TGCAGCGTTGACCCAGCCTCGATGGGCAGCATGAACACTGAAGCTTTCTTT
CDR3: CSVDPASMGSMNTEAFF

V: TRBV15
D: NA
J: TRBJ2-5
size: NA
DNA: TGTGCCACCAGCAGAGATCCGCAGCAACAAGAGACCCAGTACTTC
CDR3: CATSRDPQQQETQYF

V: TRBV9
D: NA
J: TRBJ1-1
size: NA
DNA: TGTGCCAGCAGCGTAACGGGTCAAAACACTGAAGCTTTCTTT
CDR3: CASSVTGQNTEAFF

V: TRBV5-6
D: NA
J: TRBJ2-5
size: NA
DNA: TGTGCCAGCAGCTTGGGGCTCCCGCCGACCCACCAAGAGACCCAGTACTTC
CDR3: CASSLGLPPTHQETQYF

V: TRBV29-1
D: NA
J: TRBJ2-3
size: few
DNA: TGCAGCGCCCGGGACTTAAACACAGATACGCAGTATTTT
CDR3: CSARDLNTDTQYF

V: TRBV29-1
D: NA
J: TRBJ1-1
size: NA
DNA: TGCAGCGGTTGCAGGGGTCTTGACACTGAAGCTTTCTTT
CDR3: CSGCRGLDTEAFF

V: TRBV5-6
D: TRBD1
J: TRBJ1-2
size: few
DNA: TGTGCCAGCAGCCCCCGGGACAGGGTCTATGGCTACACCTTC
CDR3: CASSPRDRVYGYTF

V: TRBV4-1
D: TRBD1
J: TRBJ2-4
size: NA
DNA: TGCGCCAGCAGCCAAGTGGACAGGGGGAACATTCAGTACTTC
CDR3: CASSQVDRGNIQYF

V: TRBV29-1
D: TRBD2
J: TRBJ2-3
size: few
DNA: TGCAGCGCTCAGACTAGCGGGAGCCCCGCAGATACGCAGTATTTT
CDR3: CSAQTSGSPADTQYF